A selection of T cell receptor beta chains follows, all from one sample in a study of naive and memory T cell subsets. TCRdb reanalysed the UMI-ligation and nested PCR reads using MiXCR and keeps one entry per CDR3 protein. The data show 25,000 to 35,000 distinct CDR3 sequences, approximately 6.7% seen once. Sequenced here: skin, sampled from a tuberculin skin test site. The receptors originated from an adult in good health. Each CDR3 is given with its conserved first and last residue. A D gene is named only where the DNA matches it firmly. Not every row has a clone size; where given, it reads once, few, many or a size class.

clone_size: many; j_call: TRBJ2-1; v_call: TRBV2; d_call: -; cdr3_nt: TGTGCCAGCAGCCATACCAAACAGGGTAAAGCGCAATCCTACAATGAGCAGTTCTTC; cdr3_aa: CASSHTKQGKAQSYNEQFF
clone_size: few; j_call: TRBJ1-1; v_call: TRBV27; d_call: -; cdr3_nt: TGTGCCAGCAAGTTTCTGGGCTGGGAGACTGAAGCTTTCTTT; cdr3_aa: CASKFLGWETEAFF
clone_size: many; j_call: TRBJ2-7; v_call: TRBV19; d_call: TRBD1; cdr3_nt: TGTGCCAGTAGCACAGGGGCGAACTACGAGCAGTACTTC; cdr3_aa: CASSTGANYEQYF
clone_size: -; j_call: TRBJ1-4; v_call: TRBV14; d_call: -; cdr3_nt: TGTGCCAGCAGCCAAGTTCGGGGAACTAATGAAAAACTGTTTTTT; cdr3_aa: CASSQVRGTNEKLFF
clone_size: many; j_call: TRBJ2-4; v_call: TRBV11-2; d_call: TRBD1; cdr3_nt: TGTGCCAGCAGCTGGACAGGGGTGGAGGCCAAAAACATTCAGTACTTC; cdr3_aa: CASSWTGVEAKNIQYF
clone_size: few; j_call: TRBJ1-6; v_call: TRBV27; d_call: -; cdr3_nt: TGTGCCAGCAGCCGAACGACAGGTGCTCGGAGCTCCTATAATTCACCCCTCCACTTT; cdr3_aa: CASSRTTGARSSYNSPLHF
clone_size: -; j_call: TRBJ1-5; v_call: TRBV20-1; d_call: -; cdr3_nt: TGCAGTGCTGTAGGGGGGGATCAGCCCCAGCATTTT; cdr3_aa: CSAVGGDQPQHF
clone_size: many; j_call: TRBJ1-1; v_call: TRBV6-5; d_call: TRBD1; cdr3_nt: TGTGCCAGCAGTTACTCGACAGGGGCTAAAGCTTTCTTT; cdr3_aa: CASSYSTGAKAFF
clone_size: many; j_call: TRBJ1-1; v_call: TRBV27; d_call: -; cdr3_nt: TGTGCCAGCAGTTCTCCGGGTATCACTGAAGCTTTCTTT; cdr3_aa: CASSSPGITEAFF
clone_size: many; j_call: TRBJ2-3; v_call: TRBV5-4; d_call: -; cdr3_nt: TGTGCCAGCAGCTTGTTCAGCACTACAGATACGCAGTATTTT; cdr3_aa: CASSLFSTTDTQYF
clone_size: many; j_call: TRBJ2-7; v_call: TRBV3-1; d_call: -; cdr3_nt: TGTGCCAGCAGCCAAGATCACCCGGCGGAGGAGCAGTACTTC; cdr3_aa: CASSQDHPAEEQYF
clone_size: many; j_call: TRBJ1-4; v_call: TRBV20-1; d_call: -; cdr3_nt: TGCAGTGCCAGGCGCCCAACTAATGAAAAACTGTTTTTT; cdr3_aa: CSARRPTNEKLFF
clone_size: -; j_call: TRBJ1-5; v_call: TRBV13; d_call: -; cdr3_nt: TGTGCCAGCAGCTTAAGAGGGAGCAATCAGCCCCAGCATTTT; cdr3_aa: CASSLRGSNQPQHF
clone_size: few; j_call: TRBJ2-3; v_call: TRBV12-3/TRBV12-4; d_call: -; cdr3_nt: TGTGCCAGCAGTTTTAAAGGGGGTATAGATACGCAGTATTTT; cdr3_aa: CASSFKGGIDTQYF
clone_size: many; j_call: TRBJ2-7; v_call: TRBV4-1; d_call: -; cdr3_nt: TGCGCCAGCAGCCAAGTCAGCACCTACGAGCAGTACTTC; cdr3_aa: CASSQVSTYEQYF
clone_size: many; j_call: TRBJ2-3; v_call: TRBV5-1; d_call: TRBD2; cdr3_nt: TGCGCCAGCAGCGTGGAAGGACTAGCGGGGGGTTACTCAACAGATACGCAGTATTTT; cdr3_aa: CASSVEGLAGGYSTDTQYF
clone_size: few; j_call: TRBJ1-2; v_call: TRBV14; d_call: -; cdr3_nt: TGTGCCAGCAGCCAAGATGTGGGCGGAGGGGATGGCTACACCTTC; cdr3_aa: CASSQDVGGGDGYTF
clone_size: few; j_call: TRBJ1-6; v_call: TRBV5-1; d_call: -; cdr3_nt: TGCGCCAGCAGCTTGGGGGGAACCTATAATTCACCCCTCCACTTT; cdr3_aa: CASSLGGTYNSPLHF
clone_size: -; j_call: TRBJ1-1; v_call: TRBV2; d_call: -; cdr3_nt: TGTGCCAGCAGTGAGCGGCAGGGGCCCTCTATGAACACTGAAGCTTTCTTT; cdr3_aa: CASSERQGPSMNTEAFF
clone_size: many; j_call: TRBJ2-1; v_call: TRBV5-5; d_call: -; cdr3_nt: TGTGCCAGCAGCCCCCAGCAGCCCGGTGTGGGCAATGAGCAGTTCTTC; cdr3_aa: CASSPQQPGVGNEQFF
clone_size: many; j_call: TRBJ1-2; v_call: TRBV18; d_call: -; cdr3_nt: TGTGCCAGCTCACAAATTCCTGGACGGGAGGTCAACTATGGCTACACCTTC; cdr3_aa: CASSQIPGREVNYGYTF
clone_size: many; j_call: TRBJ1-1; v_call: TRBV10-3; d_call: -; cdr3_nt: TGTGCCATCAAATCGGGGGCCGCGAGCACTGAAGCTTTCTTT; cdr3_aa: CAIKSGAASTEAFF
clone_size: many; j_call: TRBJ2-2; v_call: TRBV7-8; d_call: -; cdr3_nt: TGTGCCAGCAGCTTAAGGCAGGGCCCCGGGGAGCTGTTTTTT; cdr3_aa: CASSLRQGPGELFF
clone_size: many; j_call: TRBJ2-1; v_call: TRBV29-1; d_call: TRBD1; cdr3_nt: TGCAGCGTTGAAGATCTAAAGACAGGGCGTAATGAGCAGTTCTTC; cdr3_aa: CSVEDLKTGRNEQFF
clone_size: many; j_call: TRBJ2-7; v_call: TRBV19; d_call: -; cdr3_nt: TGTGCCAGTAGTATAATGTCGACGCCGGGCGAGCAGTACTTC; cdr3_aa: CASSIMSTPGEQYF
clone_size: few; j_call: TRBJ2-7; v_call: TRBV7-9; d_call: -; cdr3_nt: TGTGCCAGCGGAAACGGCGAGCAGTACTTC; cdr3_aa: CASGNGEQYF
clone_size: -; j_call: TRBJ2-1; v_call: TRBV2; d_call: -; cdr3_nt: TGTGCCAGCAGTGAAGCTCGAAGATCCGATTCCAATGAGCAGTTCTTC; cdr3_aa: CASSEARRSDSNEQFF
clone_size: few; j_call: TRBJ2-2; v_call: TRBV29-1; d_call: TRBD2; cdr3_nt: TGCAGCGTGGAGAGCGGGGGAAATGGCGGGGAGCTGTTTTTT; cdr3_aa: CSVESGGNGGELFF
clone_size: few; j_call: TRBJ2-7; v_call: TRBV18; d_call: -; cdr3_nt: TGTGCCAGCTCCGGAGGTACCTCCTACGAGCAGTACTTC; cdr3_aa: CASSGGTSYEQYF
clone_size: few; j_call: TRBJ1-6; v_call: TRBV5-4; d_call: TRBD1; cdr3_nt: TGTGCCAGCAGCCCCCGGACAGGGGGCGTTAATTCACCCCTCCACTTT; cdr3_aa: CASSPRTGGVNSPLHF
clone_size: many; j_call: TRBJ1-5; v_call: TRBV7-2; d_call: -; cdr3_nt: TGTGCCAGCAGCCCACGCGGACAGAGCAATCAGCCCCAGCATTTT; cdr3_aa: CASSPRGQSNQPQHF
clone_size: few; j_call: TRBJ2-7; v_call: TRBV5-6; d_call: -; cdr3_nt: TGTGCCAGCAGGACGAGCAGCCACGAGCAGTACTTC; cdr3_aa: CASRTSSHEQYF
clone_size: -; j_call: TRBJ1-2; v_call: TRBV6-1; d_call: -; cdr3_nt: TGTGCCAGCGGATACAGGGAAGATGGCGACACCTTC; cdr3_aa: CASGYREDGDTF
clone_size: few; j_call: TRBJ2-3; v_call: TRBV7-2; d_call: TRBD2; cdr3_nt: TGTGCCAGCAGCTCGGGGACTAGCGGACTCAGCACAGATACGCAGTATTTT; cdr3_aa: CASSSGTSGLSTDTQYF
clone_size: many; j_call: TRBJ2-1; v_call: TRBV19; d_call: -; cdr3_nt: TGTGCCAGTAGTATAGGGACTCTAGTGAATGAGCAGTTCTTC; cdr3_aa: CASSIGTLVNEQFF
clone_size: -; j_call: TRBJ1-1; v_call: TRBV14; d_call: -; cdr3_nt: TGTGCCAGCAGCTACCAGGGGAACACTGAAGCTTTCTTT; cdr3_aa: CASSYQGNTEAFF
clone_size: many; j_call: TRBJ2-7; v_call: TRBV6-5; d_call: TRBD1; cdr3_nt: TGTGCCAGCAGTTACCCCGACAGGGTTCCCTACGAGCAGTACTTC; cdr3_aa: CASSYPDRVPYEQYF
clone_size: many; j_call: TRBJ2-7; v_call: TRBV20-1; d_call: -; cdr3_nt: TGCAGTGCTCGGCGGCAGGGCTCCTACGAGCAGTACTTC; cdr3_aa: CSARRQGSYEQYF